The 22 T cell receptor beta chains in this list originate from one sample, sequenced in a study of blood T cells in healthy people across ages. Primed by a sample-barcoded 5' primer and a J-beta primer mix, a second PCR proceeded for 7 to 11 cycles. TCRdb used MiXCR to reprocess the 5' RACE reads, holding one entry per CDR3 protein. The profile shows roughly 1,800,000 distinct CDR3 sequences, less than 50% of them singletons. The sequencing sample was made of blood. The receptor set was obtained from a woman aged 40 to 50 in good health.

This clonotype was recorded a few times. This chain joins TRBV5-8 and TRBJ2-5, with a tentative D call TRBD2 (7 bases). The CDR3 totals 13 residues. Germline V gene data show CDR1 as SGHTS and CDR2 as YDEGEE. The V end lost 3 bases, the J end lost 4 bases, and 10 bases lay between the germline ends. The CDR3 bases are TGTGCCAGCAGCTCCGGGGGGCCAGAGACCCAGTACTTC. It is translated as CASSSGGPETQYF. The complete variable domain, with remaining parts taken from reference TRBV5-8 and TRBJ2-5, reads EAGVTQSPTHLIKTRGQQATLRCSPISGHTSVYWYQQALGLGLQFLLWYDEGEERNRGNFPPRFSGRQFPNYSSELNVNALELEDSALYLCASSSGGPETQYFGPGTRLLVL.

This sequence joins TRBV6-5 and TRBJ2-1; 8 bases are a match to TRBD1. The junction had 10 bases not matched to a gene; V was cut back by 8 bases and J by 7 bases. The CDR3 loop spans 14 amino acids. Germline loops: CDR1 MNHEY, CDR2 SVGAGI. The CDR3 loop reads CASGQQGGVNEQFF. The CDR3 DNA is TGTGCCAGCGGACAACAGGGGGGCGTGAATGAGCAGTTCTTC.

V is TRBV24-1 and J is TRBJ2-5, with D maybe TRBD2 (7 bases). Germline CDR1 KGHDR, CDR2 SFDVKD. The CDR3 covers 16 residues. Trimming took 10 bases from V and 3 from J, leaving 23 bases between them. The CDR3 loop is CATARGRDTEKETQYF. CDR3 sequence (DNA): TGTGCCACTGCACGGGGGAGGGACACCGAAAAAGAGACCCAGTACTTC.

The sample holds a few counts of this clonotype. This chain links TRBV28 with TRBJ1-4, with D perhaps matching TRBD1 (5 bases). The CDR3 has 14 residues. Trimming cost V 2 bases and J 8 bases, with 12 bases left between them. Germline loops: CDR1 MDHEN, CDR2 SYDVKM. The CDR3 spells CASSLQGFGEKLFF. The CDR3 nucleotides read TGTGCCAGCAGTTTACAGGGTTTTGGGGAAAAACTGTTTTTT. The full variable domain, with the rest looked up from reference TRBV28 and TRBJ1-4, is DVKVTQSSRYLVKRTGEKVFLECVQDMDHENMFWYRQDPGLGLRLIYFSYDVKMKEKGDIPEGYSVSREKKERFSLILESASTNQTSMYLCASSLQGFGEKLFFGSGTQLSVL.

This clonotype was observed at least ten times. The V call is TRBV20-1, the J call TRBJ2-7; D unresolved. V gave up 3 bases and J gave up 3 bases, with 6 bases separating them. This CDR3 has 11 residues. Germline V gene lookup returns CDR1 DFQATT and CDR2 SNEGSKA (reference sequence). CDR3 sequence (DNA): TGCAGTGCTAGTGGCGGCTACGAGCAGTACTTC. Its protein product is CSASGGYEQYF.

The chain joins TRBV20-1 to TRBJ2-3; TRBD2 aligns across 10 bases. Unmatched junction bases numbered 8, after V lost 3 bases and J lost 2 bases. This CDR3 is 16 amino acids long. In germline, CDR1 is DFQATT, CDR2 SNEGSKA (reference sequence). The CDR3 sequence: CSASLISGGPTDTQYF. The CDR3 DNA is TGCAGTGCTAGCTTGATTAGCGGGGGGCCCACAGATACGCAGTATTTT.

This clonotype has a handful of counts. The chain uses TRBV4-3 and TRBJ2-3, with a tentative D call TRBD1 (5 bases). The CDR3 sequence is 15 residues long. Germline V lookup: CDR1 LGHNA, CDR2 YSLEER. The V and J ends lost 1 base and 4 bases respectively, with 12 bases between them. DNA for the CDR3: TGCGCCAGCAGCCAAGTTCCAGGGATAGCAGATACGCAGTATTTT. Translation: CASSQVPGIADTQYF.

The chain has TRBV9 and TRBJ1-6; D perhaps matches TRBD1 (6 bases). The CDR3 spans 15 residues. Germline CDR1 and CDR2: SGDLS and YYNGEE. Trimming stripped 0 bases from V and 7 bases from J, with 11 bases between. CDR3 region: CASSVAGGINSPLHF. The CDR3 DNA sequence: TGTGCCAGCAGCGTAGCTGGGGGCATCAATTCACCCCTCCACTTT. Based on the CDR3 plus reference TRBV9 and TRBJ1-6, the full variable domain is DSGVTQTPKHLITATGQRVTLRCSPRSGDLSVYWYQQSLDQGLQFLIQYYNGEERAKGNILERFSAQQFPDLHSELNLSSLELGDSALYFCASSVAGGINSPLHFGNGTRLTVT.

Comment on this clonotype: The junction departs from the called germline gene at one end, perhaps through a read error. V gene TRBV7-2 combines with J gene TRBJ2-3; no clear D. The CDR3 contains 12 residues. Germline V gives CDR1 SGHTA, CDR2 FQGNSA. In nucleotides, the CDR3 is TGTGCCGGCAGCTCGTTCGGAGATACGCAGTATTTT. The encoded protein is CAGSSFGDTQYF.

V gene TRBV20-1 combines with J gene TRBJ1-5; tentatively, D is TRBD1 (5 bases). V was pared by 0 bases and J by 7 bases, with 13 bases between. This CDR3 is built from 14 residues. Germline V CDR1 and CDR2: DFQATT, SNEGSKA (reference sequence). CDR3 in amino acids: CSARDGTSDQPQHF. CDR3 sequence (DNA): TGCAGTGCTAGAGATGGGACTTCGGACCAGCCCCAGCATTTT.

On this clonotype: One end of the junction does not line up with germline, which may come from a read error. The chain couples TRBV20-1 to TRBJ2-5; 10 bases line up with TRBD2. From germline, CDR1 is DFQATT and CDR2 SNEGSKA (reference sequence). The CDR3 runs 13 residues. The CDR3 protein is CNARSGGAGTQYF. CDR3 DNA sequence: TGCAATGCTAGAAGCGGGGGGGCCGGGACCCAGTACTTC.

V gene TRBV12-3 or TRBV12-4 combines with J gene TRBJ1-4; D remains ambiguous. V lost 2 bases, J lost 5 bases, and 12 bases lay in between. This CDR3 comprises 15 residues. The CDR3 reads CASSLQVGTNEKLFF. The CDR3 DNA reads TGTGCCAGCAGTTTACAAGTTGGTACGAATGAAAAACTGTTTTTT.

The CDR3: CASSQDMMGDRGSTDTQYF. In DNA form, the CDR3 reads TGCGCCAGCAGCCAAGATATGATGGGGGACCGCGGGTCCACAGATACGCAGTATTTT. The V gene is TRBV4-3, the J gene TRBJ2-3, with D possibly called TRBD1 or TRBD2 (5 bases each). Germline CDR1 LGHNA, CDR2 YSLEER. The ends were cut back, 0 bases at V and 2 bases at J, with 21 bases in the middle. CDR3 length: 19 residues.

V usage is TRBV28 and J usage is TRBJ1-4; 8 bases match TRBD1. The CDR3 has 14 residues. Germline-derived CDR1 and CDR2 are MDHEN and SYDVKM. V was clipped by 3 bases and J by 8 bases; unmatched bases: 5. CDR3 DNA: TGTGCCAGCAGTTTCAGGGGGCGCGTGGAAAAACTGTTTTTT. Translation: CASSFRGRVEKLFF.

This clonotype was seen a handful of times. As DNA, the CDR3 is TGTGCCAGCAGCCCTGTCTTGGGGAGATACAATGAGCAGTTCTTC. Protein product: CASSPVLGRYNEQFF. The chain joins TRBV7-9 to TRBJ2-1; D is perhaps TRBD2 (5 bases). Per the germline V gene, CDR1 is SEHNR and CDR2 is FQNEAQ (reference sequence). The ends were cut back, 5 bases at V and 4 bases at J, with 15 bases in the middle. The CDR3 runs to 15 residues. Using reference TRBV7-9 and TRBJ2-1 for the parts outside the CDR3, the full variable domain is DTGVSQNPRHKITKRGQNVTFRCDPISEHNRLYWYRQTLGQGPEFLTYFQNEAQLEKSRLLSDRFSAERPKGSFSTLEIQRTEQGDSAMYLCASSPVLGRYNEQFFGPGTRLTVL.

This clonotype has only one observation. CDR3 region: CASSVMGGGNEQFF. Here the CDR3 DNA reads TGTGCCAGCAGCGTAATGGGCGGGGGTAATGAGCAGTTCTTC. This chain links TRBV7-2 with TRBJ2-1; 7 positions match TRBD2. The V segment lost 5 bases and the J segment 7 bases; nucleotides outside the gene matches: 8. CDR3 length: 14 residues. Germline CDR1 SGHTA, CDR2 FQGNSA. Complete variable domain (other parts from reference TRBV7-2 and TRBJ2-1): GAGVSQSPSNKVTEKGKDVELRCDPISGHTALYWYRQSLGQGLEFLIYFQGNSAPDKSGLPSDRFSAERTGGSVSTLTIQRTQQEDSAVYLCASSVMGGGNEQFFGPGTRLTVL.

The chain couples TRBV12-3 or TRBV12-4 to TRBJ1-1; no firm D call. The CDR3 is made up of 14 amino acids. V lost 1 base and J 1 base, leaving 7 bases between the germline ends. Written as DNA, the CDR3 is TGTGCCAGCAGTTTAGTGGGCAAGAACACTGAAGCTTTCTTT. Amino acids: CASSLVGKNTEAFF.

The DNA for the CDR3 is TGTGCCAGCAGTTACGCTTCCAGACGGGAGACCCAGTACTTC. It translates to CASSYASRRETQYF. This sequence joins TRBV6-2 or TRBV6-3 and TRBJ2-5; no reliable D call. The CDR3 runs 14 residues. The germline V and J ends were trimmed by 2 bases and 5 bases, with 12 bases remaining between them. Germline V gene sequence: CDR1 MNHEY, CDR2 SVGEGT.

The rearrangement links TRBV6-1 to TRBJ1-2, with a tentative D call TRBD1 (5 bases). CDR3 length: 13 amino acids. Germline CDR1 MNHNS, CDR2 SASEGT. Trimming pared 7 bases from V and 3 bases from J, leaving 12 bases between. CDR3 in amino acids: CASTLTDYYGYTF. The DNA for the CDR3 is TGTGCCAGCACCTTGACAGATTACTATGGCTACACCTTC.

The chain employs TRBV20-1 and TRBJ2-1, with 7 bases matching TRBD2. The CDR3 contains 15 residues. Germline CDR1 reads DFQATT; CDR2 reads SNEGSKA (reference sequence). Trimming removed 1 base from V and 1 base from J; junction bases left unmatched: 4. CDR3 bases: TGCAGTGCTAGAGTTGGGGGGGGGTCCTACAATGAGCAGTTCTTC. Translating gives CSARVGGGSYNEQFF.

The CDR3 loop reads CASSKTRVVGQETQYF. Written as DNA, the CDR3 is TGTGCCAGCAGTAAGACCAGGGTGGTGGGGCAAGAGACCCAGTACTTC. The rearrangement uses TRBV9 and TRBJ2-5, with D possibly matching TRBD1 (5 bases). Trimming took 5 bases from V and 2 from J, leaving 19 bases between them. Germline-derived CDR1 and CDR2 are SGDLS and YYNGEE. The CDR3 spans 16 residues. Filled out from reference TRBV9 and TRBJ2-5, the complete variable domain reads DSGVTQTPKHLITATGQRVTLRCSPRSGDLSVYWYQQSLDQGLQFLIQYYNGEERAKGNILERFSAQQFPDLHSELNLSSLELGDSALYFCASSKTRVVGQETQYFGPGTRLLVL.

In this sample, this clonotype turned up a few times. The V gene is TRBV27, the J gene TRBJ2-3; perhaps TRBD2 as D (6 bases). This CDR3 region has 16 residues. Germline values: CDR1 MNHEY, CDR2 SMNVEV (reference sequence). Between the trimmed V and J ends, which lost 0 bases and 0 bases, there was a span of 10 bases. The CDR3 DNA reads as TGTGCCAGCAGTTTATCGCCTAGCGACAGCACAGATACGCAGTATTTT. Translated, it gives CASSLSPSDSTDTQYF.